The 7 T cell receptor beta chains below all came from one sample that was sequenced in a study of blood T cells in healthy people across ages. Together with a sample-barcoded 5' primer, a J-beta primer mix was included in a second PCR lasting about 6 to 11 cycles. TCRdb itself ran the 5' RACE reads through MiXCR, one entry per CDR3 protein. This sample has hundreds of thousands of distinct CDR3 sequences, with roughly half found just once. Sequenced: blood. The receptor set was obtained from an elderly woman in good health.

Notes on this clonotype: This could be a read error, since a much larger clone is one nucleotide away. This chain joins TRBV7-8 and TRBJ2-5, with a weak D call TRBD1 (5 bases). Germline lookup yields CDR1 SGHVS and CDR2 FQNEAQ. The CDR3 spans 15 residues. Trimming left V 1 base short and J 2 bases short, with 11 bases between. As DNA, the CDR3 is TGTGCCAGCAGCTTAGTACAGGTAGGTCAAGAGACCCAGTACTTC. This sequence encodes CASSLVQVGQETQYF.

In its sample, this clonotype was seen a few times. The chain employs TRBV7-2 and TRBJ1-6; D remains ambiguous. Trimming stripped 1 base from V and 6 bases from J, with 10 bases between. The CDR3 is 15 amino acids. Looked up from germline, CDR1 is SGHTA and CDR2 is FQGNSA. As DNA, the CDR3 is TGTGCCAGCAGCTTAGGGTCCGGGATTAATTCACCCCTCCACTTT. This gives the protein CASSLGSGINSPLHF. The variable domain in full, completed from reference TRBV7-2 and TRBJ1-6, reads GAGVSQSPSNKVTEKGKDVELRCDPISGHTALYWYRQSLGQGLEFLIYFQGNSAPDKSGLPSDRFSAERTGGSVSTLTIQRTQQEDSAVYLCASSLGSGINSPLHFGNGTRLTVT.

The chain combines TRBV7-9 with TRBJ2-5; tentatively, D is TRBD2 (6 bases). Trimming shortened V by 1 base and J by 5 bases, and 14 bases separated the two germline ends. The CDR3 covers 15 residues. Germline loops: CDR1 SEHNR, CDR2 FQNEAQ (reference sequence). This CDR3 is CASSLGGGVKETQYF. The CDR3 coding sequence is TGTGCCAGCAGCTTAGGTGGAGGGGTCAAGGAGACCCAGTACTTC.

This rearrangement joins TRBV24-1 to TRBJ1-2, with D possibly TRBD1 on 5 matching bases. There are 13 residues in the CDR3. Germline loops: CDR1 KGHDR, CDR2 SFDVKD. The ends were cut back, 7 bases at V and 2 bases at J, with 10 bases in the middle. CDR3 sequence reads: CATSGGTNYGYTF. The CDR3 DNA reads as TGTGCCACCAGCGGGGGGACGAACTATGGCTACACCTTC.

In its sample, this clonotype was seen a few times. This may be a read error, as it is one base from a much larger clone. The rearrangement uses TRBV6-6 and TRBJ2-5; 11 positions agree with TRBD2. This CDR3 contains 16 residues. The junction had 19 bases not matched to a gene; V was cut back by 8 bases and J by 11 bases. Germline V gives CDR1 MNHNY, CDR2 SVGAGI (reference sequence). The CDR3 DNA is TGTGCCAGCGGAGAAAAAAGGCAACTAGCGGGAGTTGAGCAGTACTTC. Amino acids: CASGEKRQLAGVEQYF.

This clonotype was recorded at least ten times. This chain links TRBV28 with TRBJ2-7, with a tentative D call TRBD1 (7 bases). The CDR3 totals 17 residues. Looked up from germline, CDR1 is MDHEN and CDR2 is SYDVKM. V was shortened by 6 bases and J by 3 bases, with 24 bases between the two germline ends. CDR3 nucleotides: TGTGCCAGCAGACATAAGGGTTACCGACAGGGACTCTACGAGCAGTACTTC. Amino acids: CASRHKGYRQGLYEQYF.

The J gene is TRBJ2-1, the V gene TRBV20-1; 8 positions agree with TRBD2. The J call may be faulty, since TRBJ2-7 better matches the DNA end. This CDR3 has 15 residues. Germline CDR1 DFQATT, CDR2 SNEGSKA (reference sequence). The CDR3 DNA is TGCAGTGCCCCCACGGGGGGGGCGGGATACAATGAGCAGTACTTC. Translation gives CSAPTGGAGYNEQYF.